This is a list of T cell receptor beta chains from one sample in a study of OX40 agonist ivuxolimab in advanced cancers. TCRdb keeps only in-frame clones here, not all; method: immunoSEQ multiplex PCR. This sample has tens of thousands of clones; about 86% occur once, and the top ten carry 4.4%. Sequencing used CD4+ or CD8+ T cells sorted from blood, obtained in a trial of the OX40 agonist ivuxolimab. These receptors were collected from an adult with an advanced solid tumor such as melanoma, head and neck, liver or kidney cancer. Both conserved end residues are part of each CDR3. D genes are given only for firm matches. Rows may omit the clone size; those that give it use once, few, many or a size class.

>.|16|TRBV4-1|.|TRBJ2-2
CASSQVPGSGTGELFF
TGCGCCAGCAGCCAAGTCCCAGGATCGGGCACCGGGGAGCTGTTTTTT
>.|12|TRBV19|medium-sized|TRBJ2-5
CASGQTEATQYF
TGTGCCAGTGGGCAGACAGAGGCGACCCAGTACTTC
>.|14|TRBV7-8|.|TRBJ1-2
CASSRGLQNYGYTF
TGTGCCAGCAGCCGGGGACTTCAAAACTATGGCTACACCTTC
>.|14|TRBV5-1|.|TRBJ1-1
CASSLRTGNTEAFF
TGCGCCAGCAGCTTGAGAACAGGTAACACTGAAGCTTTCTTT
>TRBD1|16|TRBV19|.|TRBJ2-7
CASSMVLGQASNEQYF
TGTGCCAGTAGTATGGTTTTGGGACAGGCCTCGAACGAGCAGTACTTC
>TRBD2|16|TRBV6-6|.|TRBJ2-5
CASSSFQRGGRETQYF
TGTGCCAGCAGTTCCTTTCAGCGGGGGGGCAGGGAGACCCAGTACTTC
>.|12|TRBV11-1|.|TRBJ1-1
CASSLMNTEAFF
TGTGCCAGCAGCTTAATGAACACTGAAGCTTTCTTT
>.|13|TRBV11-2|.|TRBJ2-5
CASSLNRQETQYF
TGTGCCAGCAGCTTAAACCGGCAAGAGACCCAGTACTTC
>TRBD1|15|TRBV19|.|TRBJ1-2
CASSTTGGTNYGYTF
TGTGCCAGTAGTACCACAGGGGGAACTAACTATGGCTACACCTTC
>TRBD2|17|TRBV9|.|TRBJ2-3
CASSVEASGGRADTQYF
TGTGCCAGCAGCGTAGAAGCTAGCGGGGGGAGGGCAGATACGCAGTATTTT
>.|13|TRBV6-6|.|TRBJ2-5
CASARVPEPTQYF
TGTGCCAGCGCGAGGGTCCCTGAACCGACCCAGTACTTC
>.|15|TRBV4-3|.|TRBJ2-3
CASSQTRQARTTQYF
TGCGCCAGCAGCCAAACCCGACAGGCGCGAACTACGCAGTATTTT
>.|13|TRBV7-2|.|TRBJ1-5
CASSLIDNQPQHF
TGTGCCAGCAGCTTAATCGACAATCAGCCCCAGCATTTT
>TRBD1|14|TRBV29-1|.|TRBJ2-1
CSVESDRAYNEQFF
TGCAGCGTTGAAAGTGACAGGGCCTACAATGAGCAGTTCTTC
>.|13|TRBV6-6|.|TRBJ1-2
CASSNREKDGYTF
TGTGCCAGCAGTAACCGGGAAAAGGATGGCTACACCTTC
>.|15|TRBV2|.|TRBJ2-7
CASSEEQASTYEQYF
TGTGCCAGCAGTGAGGAACAGGCCTCTACCTACGAGCAGTACTTC
>.|13|TRBV18|.|TRBJ2-5
CASIGRDQETQYF
TGTGCCAGCATCGGCAGGGACCAAGAGACCCAGTACTTC